The 11 T cell receptor beta chains presented below share a single source sample, sequenced in a study of blood T cells in healthy people across ages. Together with a sample-barcoded 5' primer, a J-beta primer mix was included in a second PCR lasting about 7 to 11 cycles. MiXCR, run by TCRdb on the 5' RACE reads, gives a single entry per CDR3 protein. Of about a million distinct CDR3 sequences detected, about 48% appear once; the ten largest clones hold about an eighth. What was sequenced was blood. Source of these receptors: a man aged 25-45 years in good health.

V usage is TRBV18 and J usage is TRBJ2-6; tentative D call: TRBD2 (6 bases). V gave up 3 bases and J gave up 0 bases, with 12 bases separating them. Per germline, CDR1 KGHSH and CDR2 LQKENI. This CDR3 has 17 residues. The CDR3: CASSPGLPSSGANVLTF. DNA of the CDR3: TGTGCCAGCTCACCGGGACTTCCGAGCTCTGGGGCCAACGTCCTGACTTTC.

The V and J genes are TRBV7-3 and TRBJ2-3; maybe TRBD2 (6 bases). Between the trimmed V and J ends, which lost 6 bases and 8 bases, there was a span of 21 bases. The germline V gene encodes CDR1 SGHTA and CDR2 FQGTGA. The CDR3 has 15 amino acids. This CDR3 is CASSKPGLIPATQYF. The CDR3 DNA reads TGTGCCAGCAGTAAACCGGGACTCATACCAGCTACGCAGTATTTT.

V is TRBV3-1 and J is TRBJ2-6; D is undetermined. Germline CDR1 and CDR2: LGHDT and YNNKEL (reference sequence). V was cut by 4 bases and J by 0 bases, with 7 bases left in between. The CDR3 is 15 amino acids. The CDR3 loop reads CASSPIGSGANVLTF. CDR3 DNA: TGTGCCAGCAGCCCCATAGGCTCTGGGGCCAACGTCCTGACTTTC. Looking up the rest from reference TRBV3-1 and TRBJ2-6 gives the full variable domain: DTAVSQTPKYLVTQMGNDKSIKCEQNLGHDTMYWYKQDSKKFLKIMFSYNNKELIINETVPNRFSPKSPDKAHLNLHINSLELGDSAVYFCASSPIGSGANVLTFGAGSRLTVL.

This clonotype was detected only a few times. V and J are TRBV20-1 and TRBJ1-3, with unresolved D. The V gene lost 3 bases and the J gene lost 2 bases, with 8 bases spanning the gap. Germline loops: CDR1 DFQATT, CDR2 SNEGSKA (reference sequence). The length of the CDR3 is 13 residues. Here the CDR3 DNA reads TGCAGTGCTAGTGGGATGGCTGGAAACACCATATATTTT. Encoded protein: CSASGMAGNTIYF.

The chain employs TRBV4-3 and TRBJ2-3, with a tentative D call TRBD2 (6 bases). Looked up from germline, CDR1 is LGHNA and CDR2 is YSLEER. V gave up 0 bases and J gave up 5 bases, with 12 bases separating them. The CDR3 is made up of 15 amino acids. The CDR3 region has the DNA TGCGCCAGCAGCCAAGATGGAGGGGTGAAAGATACGCAGTATTTT. Translated, it gives CASSQDGGVKDTQYF.

This rearrangement joins TRBV7-2 to TRBJ2-3, with unresolved D. Deletions cut 8 bases from V and 3 bases from J, with 15 bases between. This CDR3 has 14 amino acids. CDR1 and CDR2 (germline): SGHTA, FQGNSA. The CDR3 nucleotides read TGTGCCAGCTGTTCTGGCGGTCCAACAGATACGCAGTATTTT. Amino acids: CASCSGGPTDTQYF. The whole variable domain, remainder taken from reference TRBV7-2 and TRBJ2-3, is GAGVSQSPSNKVTEKGKDVELRCDPISGHTALYWYRQSLGQGLEFLIYFQGNSAPDKSGLPSDRFSAERTGGSVSTLTIQRTQQEDSAVYLCASCSGGPTDTQYFGPGTRLTVL.

The rearrangement uses TRBV9 and TRBJ2-3; 13 bases line up with TRBD2. The CDR3 runs to 19 residues. Per the germline V gene, CDR1 is SGDLS and CDR2 is YYNGEE. Trimming at V came to 3 bases and at J to 0 bases, leaving 10 bases not matched to a gene. The CDR3 reads CASSAGRTSGGTSTDTQYF. The CDR3 coding sequence is TGTGCCAGCAGCGCAGGGCGGACTAGCGGGGGTACTAGCACAGATACGCAGTATTTT.

Concerning this clonotype: The junction shows a germline mismatch at one end, possibly a read error. The rearrangement joins TRBV30 to TRBJ2-4; tentatively, D is TRBD2 (6 bases). The J call may be in error: the DNA end matches TRBJ2-7 better. Looked up from germline, CDR1 is GTSNPN and CDR2 is SVGIG (reference sequence). This CDR3 contains 11 residues. CDR3 residues: CAGLVAYEQYF. The CDR3 DNA reads as TGCGCGGGACTTGTCGCCTACGAGCAGTACTTC.

The chain recombines TRBV10-3 with TRBJ2-7; TRBD1 matches at 9 bases. Trimming cost V 6 bases and J 7 bases; bases outside gene matches: 10. CDR3 length: 14 residues. The germline V gene has CDR1 ENHRY and CDR2 SYGVKD. The CDR3 is CAIRLDRGPREQYF. In DNA form, the CDR3 reads TGTGCCATCAGGCTGGACAGGGGCCCTCGAGAGCAGTACTTC.

As concerns this clonotype: This may come from a read error, since a much larger clone is one base off. The rearrangement uses TRBV7-2 and TRBJ2-3; D is perhaps TRBD2 (6 bases). Germline V gene data show CDR1 as SGHTA and CDR2 as FQGNSA. This CDR3 comprises 14 residues. The CDR3 coding sequence is TGTGCCGGCAGCTTAGCAGGGAGGTCAGATACGCAGTATTTT. It yields the protein CAGSLAGRSDTQYF. Variable domain in full (rest from reference TRBV7-2 and TRBJ2-3): GAGVSQSPSNKVTEKGKDVELRCDPISGHTALYWYRQSLGQGLEFLIYFQGNSAPDKSGLPSDRFSAERTGGSVSTLTIQRTQQEDSAVYLCAGSLAGRSDTQYFGPGTRLTVL.

J is TRBJ1-4 and V is TRBV6-6; 8 bases match TRBD1. Germline-derived CDR1 and CDR2 are MNHNY and SVGAGI (reference sequence). This CDR3 has 15 amino acids. The junction had 3 bases not matched to a gene; V was cut back by 6 bases and J by 0 bases. The CDR3 is CASSTTGATNEKLFF. CDR3 sequence (DNA): TGTGCCAGCAGCACGACAGGGGCAACTAATGAAAAACTGTTTTTT.